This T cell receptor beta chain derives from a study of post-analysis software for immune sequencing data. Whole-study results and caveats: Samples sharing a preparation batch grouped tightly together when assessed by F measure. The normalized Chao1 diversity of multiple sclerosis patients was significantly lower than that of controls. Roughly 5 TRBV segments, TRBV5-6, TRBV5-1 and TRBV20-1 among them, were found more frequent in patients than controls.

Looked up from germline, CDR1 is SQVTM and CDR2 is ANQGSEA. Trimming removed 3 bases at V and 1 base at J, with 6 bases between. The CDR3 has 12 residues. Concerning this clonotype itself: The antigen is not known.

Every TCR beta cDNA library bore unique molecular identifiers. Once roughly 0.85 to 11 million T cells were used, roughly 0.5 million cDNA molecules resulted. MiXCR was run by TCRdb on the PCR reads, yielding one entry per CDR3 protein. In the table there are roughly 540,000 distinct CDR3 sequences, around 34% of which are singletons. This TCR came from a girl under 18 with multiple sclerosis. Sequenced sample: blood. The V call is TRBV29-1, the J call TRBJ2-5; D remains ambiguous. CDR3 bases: TGCAGCGTTGACGGACCCCAAGAGACCCAGTACTTC. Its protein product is CSVDGPQETQYF.